This T cell receptor beta chain was observed in a study of early T cells in non-severe SARS-CoV-2 infection. Findings and caveats of the study: Matches to VDJdb favored anti-spike CD8 responses and missed private and CD4 specificities.

This clonotype was counted a few times. Its target is unknown. Germline CDR1 LNHNV, CDR2 YYDKDF (reference sequence). V was shortened by 1 base and J by 1 base, with 6 bases between the two germline ends. The CDR3 is 14 amino acids. TCRdb passed the 5' RACE reads through MiXCR, listing each CDR3 protein once. The data show tens of thousands of distinct CDR3 sequences, approximately 6.3% seen once. Material for sequencing was whole blood. V usage is TRBV15 and J usage is TRBJ2-3; no firm D call. This clonotype originated in an adult who was a healthcare worker with PCR-confirmed SARS-CoV-2 infection or an uninfected control (not recorded which). DNA of the CDR3: TGTGCCACCAGCAGAGTAAAGGGCACAGATACGCAGTATTTT. This gives the protein CATSRVKGTDTQYF.